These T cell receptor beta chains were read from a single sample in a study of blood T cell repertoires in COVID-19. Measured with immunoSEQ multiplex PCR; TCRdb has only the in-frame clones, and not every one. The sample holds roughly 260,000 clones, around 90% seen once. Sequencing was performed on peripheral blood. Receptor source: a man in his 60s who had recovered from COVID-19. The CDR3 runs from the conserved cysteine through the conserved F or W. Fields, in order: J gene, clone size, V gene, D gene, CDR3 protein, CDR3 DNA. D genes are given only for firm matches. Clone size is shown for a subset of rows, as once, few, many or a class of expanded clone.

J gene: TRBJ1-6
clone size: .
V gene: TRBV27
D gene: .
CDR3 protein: CASSSVTGYSPLHF
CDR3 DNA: TGTGCCAGCAGTTCGGTGACAGGATATTCACCCCTCCACTTT

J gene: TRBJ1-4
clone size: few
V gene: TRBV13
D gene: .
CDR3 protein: CASSLGRGGRAEKLFF
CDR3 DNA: TGTGCCAGCAGCTTAGGCCGGGGAGGGCGCGCTGAAAAACTGTTTTTT

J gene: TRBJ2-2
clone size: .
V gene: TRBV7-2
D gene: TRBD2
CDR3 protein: CASSWRGILSRELFF
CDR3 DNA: TGTGCCAGCTCGTGGCGGGGGATCTTAAGCCGGGAGCTGTTTTTT

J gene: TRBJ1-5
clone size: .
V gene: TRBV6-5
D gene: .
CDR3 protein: CASSYSGSGYQPQHF
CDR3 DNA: TGTGCCAGCAGTTACTCAGGATCAGGGTACCAGCCCCAGCATTTT

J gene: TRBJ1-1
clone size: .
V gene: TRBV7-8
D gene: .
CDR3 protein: CASSWFEQNTEAFF
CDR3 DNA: TGTGCCAGCAGCTGGTTCGAACAGAACACTGAAGCTTTCTTT

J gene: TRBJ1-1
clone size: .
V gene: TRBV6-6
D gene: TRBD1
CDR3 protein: CASSNPGQGFTEAFF
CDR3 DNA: TGTGCCAGCAGTAACCCGGGACAGGGTTTCACTGAAGCTTTCTTT

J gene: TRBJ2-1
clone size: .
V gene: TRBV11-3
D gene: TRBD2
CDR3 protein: CASSLGLGGFSGGYNEQFF
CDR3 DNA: TGTGCCAGCAGCTTAGGTCTCGGGGGTTTTAGCGGGGGTTACAATGAGCAGTTCTTC

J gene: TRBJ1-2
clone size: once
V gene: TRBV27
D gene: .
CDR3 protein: CASSLSGGVYGYTF
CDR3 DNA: TGTGCCAGCAGTTTAAGTGGGGGGGTTTATGGCTACACCTTC

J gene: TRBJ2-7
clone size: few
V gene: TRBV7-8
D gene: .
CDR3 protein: CASSLRDIGYEQYF
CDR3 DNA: TGTGCCAGCAGCTTACGAGATATCGGCTACGAGCAGTACTTC

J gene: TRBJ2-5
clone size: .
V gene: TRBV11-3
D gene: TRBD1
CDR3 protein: CASSPGTGGRSETQYF
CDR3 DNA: TGTGCCAGCAGCCCTGGGACAGGGGGCAGGTCGGAGACCCAGTACTTC

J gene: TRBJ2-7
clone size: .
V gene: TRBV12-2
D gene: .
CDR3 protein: CASRLAGEIYEQYF
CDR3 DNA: TGTGCAAGTCGTCTGGCAGGGGAGATTTACGAGCAGTACTTC

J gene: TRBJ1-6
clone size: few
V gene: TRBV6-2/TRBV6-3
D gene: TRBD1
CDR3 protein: CASSSTGENSPLHF
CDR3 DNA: TGTGCCAGCAGCTCGACAGGGGAGAATTCACCCCTCCACTTT

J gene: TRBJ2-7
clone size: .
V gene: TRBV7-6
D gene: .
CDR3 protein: CASSFRTDIGEQYF
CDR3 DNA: TGTGCCAGCAGCTTTCGGACTGACATAGGCGAGCAGTACTTC

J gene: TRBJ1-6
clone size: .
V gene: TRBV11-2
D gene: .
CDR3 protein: CASSLGGYNSPLHF
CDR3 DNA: TGTGCCAGCAGCTTGGGAGGGTATAATTCACCCCTCCACTTT

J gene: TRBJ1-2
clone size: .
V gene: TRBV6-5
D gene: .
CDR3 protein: CASSPLSTVNYGYTF
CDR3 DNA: TGTGCCAGCAGCCCCCTATCGACAGTAAACTATGGCTACACCTTC